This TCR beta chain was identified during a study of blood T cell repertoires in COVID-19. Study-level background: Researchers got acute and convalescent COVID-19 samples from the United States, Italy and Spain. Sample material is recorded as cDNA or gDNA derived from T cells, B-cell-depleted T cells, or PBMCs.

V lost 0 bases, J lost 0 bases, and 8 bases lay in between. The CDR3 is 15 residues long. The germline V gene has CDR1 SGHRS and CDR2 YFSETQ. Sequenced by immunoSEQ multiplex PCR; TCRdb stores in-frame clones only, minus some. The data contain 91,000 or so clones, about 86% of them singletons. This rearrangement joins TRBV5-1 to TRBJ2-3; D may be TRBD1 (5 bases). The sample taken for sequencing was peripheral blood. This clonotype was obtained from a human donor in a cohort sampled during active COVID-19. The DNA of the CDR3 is TGCGCCAGCAGCTTGGTAGGGGATAGCACAGATACGCAGTATTTT. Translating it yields CASSLVGDSTDTQYF.